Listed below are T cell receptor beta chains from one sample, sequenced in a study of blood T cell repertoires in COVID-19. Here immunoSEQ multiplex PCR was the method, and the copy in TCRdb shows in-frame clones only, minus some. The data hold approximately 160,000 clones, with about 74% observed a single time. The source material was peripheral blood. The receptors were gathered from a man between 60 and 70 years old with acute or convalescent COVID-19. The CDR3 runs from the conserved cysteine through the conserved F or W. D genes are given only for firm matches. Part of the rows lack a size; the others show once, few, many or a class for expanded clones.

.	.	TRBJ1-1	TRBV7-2	TGTGCCAGCAGCTTAATCTTGGGGGGGATCGACACTGAAGCTTTCTTT	CASSLILGGIDTEAFF
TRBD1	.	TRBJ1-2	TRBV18	TGTGCCAGCTCACCCGGGACAGAATCCCTCTATGGCTACACCTTC	CASSPGTESLYGYTF
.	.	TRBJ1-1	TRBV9	TGTGCCAGCAGCGTAAGTATGCGGGGCACTGAAGCTTTCTTT	CASSVSMRGTEAFF
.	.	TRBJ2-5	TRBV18	TGTGCCAGCTCCCTTCAAGAGACCCAGTACTTC	CASSLQETQYF
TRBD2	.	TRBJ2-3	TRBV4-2	TGTGCCAGCAGCCCCGGGCGCCTAGCGGGGGGGCTCGGCACAGATACGCAGTATTTT	CASSPGRLAGGLGTDTQYF
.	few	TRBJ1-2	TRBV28	TGTGCCAGCAGTTTAGGCGGCTCTAGGGGTGGCTACACCTTC	CASSLGGSRGGYTF
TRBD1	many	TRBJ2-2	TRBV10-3	TGTGCCACCTGGACAGGGGGAGGGACCGGGGAGCTGTTTTTT	CATWTGGGTGELFF
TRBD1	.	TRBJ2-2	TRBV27	TGTGCCAGCAGACCTTTGGGACAGGGAACCACCGGGGAGCTGTTTTTT	CASRPLGQGTTGELFF
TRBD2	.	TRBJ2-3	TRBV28	TGTGCCAGCAGCAAAATAGGGGTGCTAGCGGAGCAAGATACGCAGTATTTT	CASSKIGVLAEQDTQYF
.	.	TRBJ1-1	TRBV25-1	TGTGCCAGCAGACTGGGAGGGGGGAACACTGAAGCTTTCTTT	CASRLGGGNTEAFF
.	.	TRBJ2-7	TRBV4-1	TGCGCCAGCAGCCAAGAATTGAGTGGTTCCTACGAGCAGTACTTC	CASSQELSGSYEQYF
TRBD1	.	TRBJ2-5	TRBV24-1	TGTGCCACCAGTGATCAGGGGGCGTCAGATGAGACCCAGTACTTC	CATSDQGASDETQYF
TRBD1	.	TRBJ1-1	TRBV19	TGTGCCAGTAGTATTCAGGGGGCCGATGAAGCTTTCTTT	CASSIQGADEAFF
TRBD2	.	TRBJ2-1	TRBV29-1	TGCAGCGTCTCGGTAGCGGGGAGCTCCTACAATGAGCAGTTCTTC	CSVSVAGSSYNEQFF
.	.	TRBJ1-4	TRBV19	TGTGCCAGTACCCAGACTAATGAAAAACTGTTTTTT	CASTQTNEKLFF
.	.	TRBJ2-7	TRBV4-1	TGCGCCAGCAGCCAATCCCCGTACGAGCAGTACTTC	CASSQSPYEQYF
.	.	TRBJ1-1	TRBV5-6	TGTGCCAGCAGCTTACTTTTGTCAGGGGACACTGAAGCTTTCTTT	CASSLLLSGDTEAFF
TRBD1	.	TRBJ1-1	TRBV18	TGTGCCAGCTCACCAGTGGGACAGGGGATGGGCACTGAAGCTTTCTTT	CASSPVGQGMGTEAFF
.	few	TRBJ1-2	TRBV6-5	TGTGCCAGCAGTTACCAGGGGTTCGATGGCTACACCTTC	CASSYQGFDGYTF
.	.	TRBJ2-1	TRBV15	TGTGCCACCAGCAGGGGAGGGGGGGGAGGTGAGCAGTTCTTC	CATSRGGGGGEQFF
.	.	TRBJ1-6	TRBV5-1	TGCGCCAGCAGCTTGGCCAGGGATAATTCACCCCTCCACTTT	CASSLARDNSPLHF
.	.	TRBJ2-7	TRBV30	TGTGCCTGGAGTCTTCTTGGGAGTTCCTACGAGCAGTACTTC	CAWSLLGSSYEQYF